These 12 T cell receptor beta chains share one sample of origin, sequenced in a study of blood T cell repertoires in COVID-19. The method was immunoSEQ multiplex PCR; TCRdb's version includes in-frame clones alone and lacks a portion of them. The sample includes over 300,000 clones, 90% of them seen just once. The sample was peripheral blood. The receptor source for this set is a man aged 18 to 29 with active or convalescent COVID-19.

The chain joins TRBV19 to TRBJ1-6; TRBD1 might be the D (6 bases). The germline gives CDR1 LNHDA, CDR2 SQIVND (reference sequence). The CDR3 runs 16 residues. Trimming pared 3 bases from V and 4 bases from J, leaving 13 bases between. CDR3 region: CASSIQGLAYNSPLHF. The CDR3 nucleotides read TGTGCCAGTAGTATCCAGGGGTTGGCGTATAATTCACCCCTCCACTTT.

V and J are TRBV19 and TRBJ1-2; no reliable D call. Germline CDR1 reads LNHDA; CDR2 reads SQIVND (reference sequence). Trimming took off 6 bases at V and 5 bases at J, with 13 bases between the two ends. This CDR3 region has 13 residues. This CDR3 reads CASSQSGEYGYTF. As DNA, the CDR3 is TGTGCCAGTAGCCAAAGTGGGGAGTATGGCTACACCTTC.

The V gene is TRBV6-5, the J gene TRBJ1-2; 8 bases map to TRBD1. With 2 bases clipped from V and 6 bases from J, the junction kept 2 bases outside the gene matches. The germline CDR1 and CDR2 sequences are MNHEY and SVGAGI. The CDR3 is made up of 13 amino acids. CDR3 coding DNA: TGTGCCAGCAGTTACCAGGGGGCCCATGGCTACACCTTC. This sequence encodes CASSYQGAHGYTF.

The chain joins TRBV28 to TRBJ1-6; D gene uncertain. Germline V gives CDR1 MDHEN, CDR2 SYDVKM. The length of the CDR3 is 14 residues. The V end lost 7 bases, the J end lost 4 bases, and 11 bases lay between the germline ends. The CDR3 DNA sequence: TGTGCCAGCAATATAGGAGGTTATAATTCACCCCTCCACTTT. Its translation is CASNIGGYNSPLHF.

The gene calls are TRBV7-9 and TRBJ2-3, with 11 bases matching TRBD1. The CDR3 spans 18 residues. CDR1 and CDR2 (germline): SEHNR, FQNEAQ (reference sequence). V was clipped by 1 base and J by 2 bases; unmatched bases: 8. The CDR3 protein is CASSLGHGTGGFTDTQYF. The CDR3 DNA reads as TGTGCCAGCAGCTTAGGTCACGGGACAGGGGGTTTCACAGATACGCAGTATTTT.

The V gene is TRBV19, the J gene TRBJ2-1; D call uncertain. This CDR3 has 15 amino acids. V dropped 1 base and J dropped 5 bases, with 12 bases sitting between them. Looked up from germline, CDR1 is LNHDA and CDR2 is SQIVND (reference sequence). The CDR3: CASSIAGWLDNEQFF. The CDR3 DNA follows: TGTGCCAGTAGTATAGCCGGGTGGTTGGACAATGAGCAGTTCTTC.

This chain joins TRBV11-3 and TRBJ2-7; TRBD2 matches at 9 bases. V trimming: 5 bases; J trimming: 11 bases; junction bases outside the gene matches: 10. CDR1 is SGHNT, CDR2 YENEEA, per germline. The CDR3 runs to 13 residues. The CDR3 bases are TGTGCCAGCAGCCGAGCGGGGGGCGCTCCGGAGTACTTC. Its translation: CASSRAGGAPEYF.

The chain is built from TRBV6-5 and TRBJ2-1, with 13 bases that match TRBD2. The germline V gene encodes CDR1 MNHEY and CDR2 SVGAGI. CDR3 size: 15 residues. J lost 9 bases, V lost 6 bases, and 8 bases had no gene match. The CDR3 loop reads CASSLLAGGPGEQFF. The DNA of the CDR3 is TGTGCCAGCAGCCTACTAGCGGGAGGGCCGGGTGAGCAGTTCTTC.

The rearrangement joins TRBV6-5 to TRBJ1-3; a possible D gene is TRBD1 (5 bases). The germline gives CDR1 MNHEY, CDR2 SVGAGI. This CDR3 spans 14 amino acids. Trimming cost V 8 bases and J 0 bases, with 11 bases left between them. In DNA form, the CDR3 reads TGTGCCAGCGCCTGGGGCGACTCTGGAAACACCATATATTTT. Protein product: CASAWGDSGNTIYF.

The chain is built from TRBV6-1 and TRBJ1-2, with D perhaps matching TRBD1 (6 bases). Trimming removed 0 bases at V and 8 bases at J, with 16 bases between. In germline, CDR1 is MNHNS, CDR2 SASEGT. CDR3 size: 15 residues. In DNA, the CDR3 is TGTGCCAGCAGTGAAGCGCAGGGGATGCCCTGGGGCTACACCTTC. Its protein product is CASSEAQGMPWGYTF.

The chain joins TRBV2 to TRBJ1-2, with D tentatively TRBD1 (5 bases). The CDR3 has 17 residues. From germline, CDR1 is SNHLY and CDR2 FYNNEI. The ends were cut back, 9 bases at V and 2 bases at J, with 25 bases in the middle. The CDR3 loop is CASWSGRALLSNYGYTF. CDR3 in DNA: TGTGCCAGTTGGTCGGGCAGGGCCCTCCTAAGCAACTATGGCTACACCTTC.

The chain links TRBV18 to TRBJ2-3; 11 bases line up with TRBD1. In germline, CDR1 is KGHSH, CDR2 LQKENI. V gave up 3 bases and J gave up 8 bases; unmatched junction bases: 4. The CDR3 extends over 14 amino acids. The CDR3 DNA reads TGTGCCAGCTCACCTTGGACAGGGGGCTCTACGCAGTATTTT. Its protein product is CASSPWTGGSTQYF. Using reference TRBV18 and TRBJ2-3 for the parts outside the CDR3, the full variable domain is NAGVMQNPRHLVRRRGQEARLRCSPMKGHSHVYWYRQLPEEGLKFMVYLQKENIIDESGMPKERFSAEFPKEGPSILRIQQVVRGDSAAYFCASSPWTGGSTQYFGPGTRLTVL.